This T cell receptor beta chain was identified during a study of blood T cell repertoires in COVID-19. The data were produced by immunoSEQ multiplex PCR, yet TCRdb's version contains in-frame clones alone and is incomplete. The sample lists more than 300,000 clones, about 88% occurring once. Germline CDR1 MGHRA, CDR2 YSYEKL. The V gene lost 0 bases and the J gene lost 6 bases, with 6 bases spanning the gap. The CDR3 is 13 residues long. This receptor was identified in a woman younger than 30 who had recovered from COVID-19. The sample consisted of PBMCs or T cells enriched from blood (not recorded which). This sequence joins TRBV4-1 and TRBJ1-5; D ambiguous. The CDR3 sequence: CASSQDGPQPQHF. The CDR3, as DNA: TGCGCCAGCAGCCAAGATGGGCCTCAGCCCCAGCATTTT.